This is a list of T cell receptor beta chains from one sample in a study of blood T cell repertoires in COVID-19. This table comes from immunoSEQ multiplex PCR, and its TCRdb copy is limited to in-frame clones, with some not included. The sample lists 400,000 or so clones, 70% to 90% occurring once. Sequencing was carried out using peripheral blood. All receptors come from a man aged 18 to 29 with COVID-19, enrolled during active disease. CDR3s include the opening cysteine and the closing phenylalanine or tryptophan. The D gene is left open where the match is weak.

v_call: TRBV2; cdr3_length: 18; d_call: TRBD2; j_call: TRBJ2-3; cdr3_aa: CASSEASTTSGRTDTQYF
v_call: TRBV7-3; cdr3_length: 12; d_call: .; j_call: TRBJ2-7; cdr3_aa: CASSFPGGPQYF
v_call: TRBV19; cdr3_length: 15; d_call: .; j_call: TRBJ2-3; cdr3_aa: CASSIGGEPTDTQYF
v_call: TRBV20-1; cdr3_length: 11; d_call: .; j_call: TRBJ2-1; cdr3_aa: CSATDLGEQFF
v_call: TRBV5-4; cdr3_length: 15; d_call: TRBD2; j_call: TRBJ2-5; cdr3_aa: CASTPVGGTQETQYF
v_call: TRBV7-9; cdr3_length: 15; d_call: TRBD2; j_call: TRBJ2-7; cdr3_aa: CASSHAGLAPYEQYF
v_call: TRBV5-1; cdr3_length: 16; d_call: .; j_call: TRBJ2-5; cdr3_aa: CASSLIGGSTQETQYF
v_call: TRBV30; cdr3_length: 13; d_call: TRBD1; j_call: TRBJ2-5; cdr3_aa: CAWSEQGMETQYF
v_call: TRBV5-6; cdr3_length: 17; d_call: .; j_call: TRBJ1-2; cdr3_aa: CASSLSQVRRTNYGYTF
v_call: TRBV5-4; cdr3_length: 16; d_call: TRBD2; j_call: TRBJ2-3; cdr3_aa: CASSLVAGGRSDTQYF
v_call: TRBV7-8; cdr3_length: 16; d_call: TRBD2; j_call: TRBJ2-2; cdr3_aa: CASSPTSGGVTGELFF
v_call: TRBV25-1; cdr3_length: 15; d_call: .; j_call: TRBJ2-3; cdr3_aa: CASRRGWGLADTQYF
v_call: TRBV7-9; cdr3_length: 17; d_call: TRBD1; j_call: TRBJ2-6; cdr3_aa: CASSKPKGAQGANVLTF
v_call: TRBV6-5; cdr3_length: 11; d_call: .; j_call: TRBJ1-1; cdr3_aa: CASSFRGWAFF
v_call: TRBV6-5; cdr3_length: 12; d_call: .; j_call: TRBJ2-7; cdr3_aa: CASTAKDYEQYF
v_call: TRBV4-1; cdr3_length: 16; d_call: .; j_call: TRBJ1-2; cdr3_aa: CASSQEKATTLYGYTF
v_call: TRBV5-1; cdr3_length: 12; d_call: TRBD2; j_call: TRBJ2-1; cdr3_aa: CASGLEGNEQFF
v_call: TRBV19; cdr3_length: 15; d_call: TRBD1; j_call: TRBJ1-5; cdr3_aa: CASSQNLKQGTPQHF
v_call: TRBV6-5; cdr3_length: 15; d_call: TRBD1; j_call: TRBJ1-5; cdr3_aa: CASSKDRGDNQPQHF
v_call: TRBV19; cdr3_length: 17; d_call: .; j_call: TRBJ2-5; cdr3_aa: CASSMGAWGYKGETQYF
v_call: TRBV11-3; cdr3_length: 14; d_call: .; j_call: TRBJ1-2; cdr3_aa: CASSLAQGPYGYTF
v_call: TRBV7-9; cdr3_length: 15; d_call: .; j_call: TRBJ1-1; cdr3_aa: CASSFPQGENTEAFF
v_call: TRBV3-1/TRBV3-2; cdr3_length: 18; d_call: .; j_call: TRBJ1-5; cdr3_aa: CASSPSFGGTSSNQPQHF
v_call: TRBV5-1; cdr3_length: 14; d_call: .; j_call: TRBJ2-5; cdr3_aa: CASSAGQSQETQYF
v_call: TRBV19; cdr3_length: 15; d_call: TRBD1; j_call: TRBJ2-2; cdr3_aa: CASSDRGWASGELFF
v_call: TRBV30; cdr3_length: 13; d_call: .; j_call: TRBJ1-5; cdr3_aa: CAWSADSLQPQHF
v_call: TRBV11-3; cdr3_length: 14; d_call: TRBD1; j_call: TRBJ2-7; cdr3_aa: CASSLDRDRARFYF
v_call: TRBV5-1; cdr3_length: 18; d_call: TRBD2; j_call: TRBJ2-1; cdr3_aa: CASSLTTSGRASYNEQFF
v_call: TRBV5-4; cdr3_length: 16; d_call: TRBD2; j_call: TRBJ2-1; cdr3_aa: CASSYERGGSYNEQFF
v_call: TRBV18; cdr3_length: 19; d_call: TRBD1; j_call: TRBJ2-6; cdr3_aa: CASSPIPGQSFSGANVLTF
v_call: TRBV7-9; cdr3_length: 18; d_call: TRBD1; j_call: TRBJ1-5; cdr3_aa: CASSAHLGTGRNNQPQHF
v_call: TRBV7-9; cdr3_length: 18; d_call: TRBD2; j_call: TRBJ2-7; cdr3_aa: CASSLRWETSGFSYEQYF
v_call: TRBV7-9; cdr3_length: 11; d_call: .; j_call: TRBJ2-7; cdr3_aa: CASSLVSGQYF
v_call: TRBV25-1; cdr3_length: 14; d_call: .; j_call: TRBJ2-7; cdr3_aa: CASRQAVGNYEQYF
v_call: TRBV10-3; cdr3_length: 12; d_call: .; j_call: TRBJ2-2; cdr3_aa: CAIWDGSGELFF
v_call: TRBV19; cdr3_length: 15; d_call: .; j_call: TRBJ2-1; cdr3_aa: CASSLGLSSYNEQFF
v_call: TRBV11-2; cdr3_length: 19; d_call: .; j_call: TRBJ2-6; cdr3_aa: CASSLQLGGQGTGANVLTF